This T cell receptor beta chain was captured by sequencing in a study of cytomegalovirus exposure and HLA in healthy donors. Use of 60 Vbeta and 13 Jbeta primers characterized the PCR. This table comes from immunoSEQ multiplex PCR, and its TCRdb copy is limited to in-frame clones, with some not included. The data show fewer than 150,000 clones, about four fifths seen once. Between the trimmed V and J ends, which lost 5 bases and 7 bases, there was a span of 20 bases. The CDR3 runs to 16 residues. Germline V CDR1 and CDR2: SGHAT, FQNNGV. The receptor's source is a young man in good health and CMV-seronegative. This chain connects TRBV11-2 to TRBJ1-4, with TRBD1 as a possible D gene (6 bases). Sequenced material: PBMCs. The CDR3 region is CASSHVYRERREKLFF. For the CDR3, the DNA is TGTGCCAGCAGCCACGTTTACAGGGAAAGGCGTGAAAAACTGTTTTTT.